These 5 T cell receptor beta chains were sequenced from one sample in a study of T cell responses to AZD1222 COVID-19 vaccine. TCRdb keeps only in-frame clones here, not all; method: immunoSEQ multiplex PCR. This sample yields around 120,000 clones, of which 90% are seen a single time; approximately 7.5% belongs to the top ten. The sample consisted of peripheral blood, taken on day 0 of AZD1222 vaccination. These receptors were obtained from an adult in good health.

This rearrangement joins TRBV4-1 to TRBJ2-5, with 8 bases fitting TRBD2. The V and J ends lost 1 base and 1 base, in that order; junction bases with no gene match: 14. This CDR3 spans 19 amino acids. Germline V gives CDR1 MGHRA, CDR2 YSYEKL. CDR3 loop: CASSQGGFAGGGSQETQYF. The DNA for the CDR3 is TGCGCCAGCAGCCAAGGAGGCTTTGCGGGAGGAGGCTCCCAAGAGACCCAGTACTTC.

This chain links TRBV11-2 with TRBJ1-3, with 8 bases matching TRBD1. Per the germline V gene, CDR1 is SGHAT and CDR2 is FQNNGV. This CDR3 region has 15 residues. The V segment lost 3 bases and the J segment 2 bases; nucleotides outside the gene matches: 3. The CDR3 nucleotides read TGTGCCAGCAGCTTTAACAGGGGGACTGGAAACACCATATATTTT. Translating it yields CASSFNRGTGNTIYF.

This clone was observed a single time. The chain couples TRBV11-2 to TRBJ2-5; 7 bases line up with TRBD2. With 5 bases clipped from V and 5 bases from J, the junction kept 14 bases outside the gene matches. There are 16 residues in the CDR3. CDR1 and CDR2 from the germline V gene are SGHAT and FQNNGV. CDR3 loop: CASSPRPGGGSETQYF. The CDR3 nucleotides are TGTGCCAGCAGCCCCCGCCCGGGAGGTGGGTCGGAGACCCAGTACTTC.

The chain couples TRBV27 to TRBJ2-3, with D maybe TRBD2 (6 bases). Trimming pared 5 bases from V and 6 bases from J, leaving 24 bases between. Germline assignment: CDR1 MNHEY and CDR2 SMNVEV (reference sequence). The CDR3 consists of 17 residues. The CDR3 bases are TGTGCCAGCAGTAACCCTTGGGGGACTCCTCGGACCGATACGCAGTATTTT. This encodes CASSNPWGTPRTDTQYF.

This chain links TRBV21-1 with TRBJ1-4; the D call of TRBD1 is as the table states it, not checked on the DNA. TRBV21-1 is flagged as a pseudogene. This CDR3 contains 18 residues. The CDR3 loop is CASSKEVGGRATNEKLFF. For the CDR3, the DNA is TGTGCCAGCAGCAAAGAGGTAGGGGGCAGGGCGACTAATGAAAAACTGTTTTTT.